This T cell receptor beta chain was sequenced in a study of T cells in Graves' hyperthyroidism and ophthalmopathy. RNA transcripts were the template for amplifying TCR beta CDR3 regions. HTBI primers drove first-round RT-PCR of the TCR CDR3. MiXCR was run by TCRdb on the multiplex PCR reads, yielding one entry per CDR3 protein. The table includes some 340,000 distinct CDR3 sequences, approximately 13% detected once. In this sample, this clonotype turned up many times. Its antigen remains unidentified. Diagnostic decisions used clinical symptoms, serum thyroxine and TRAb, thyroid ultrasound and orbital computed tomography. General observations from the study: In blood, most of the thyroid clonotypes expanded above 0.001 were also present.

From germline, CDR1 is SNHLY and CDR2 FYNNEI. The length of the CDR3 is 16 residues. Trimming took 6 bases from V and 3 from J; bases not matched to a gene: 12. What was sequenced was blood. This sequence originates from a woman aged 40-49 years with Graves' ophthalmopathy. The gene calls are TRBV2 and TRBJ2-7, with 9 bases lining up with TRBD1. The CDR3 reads CASSGLQGQGFYEQYF. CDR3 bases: TGTGCCAGCAGCGGCCTGCAGGGACAGGGATTCTACGAGCAGTACTTC.